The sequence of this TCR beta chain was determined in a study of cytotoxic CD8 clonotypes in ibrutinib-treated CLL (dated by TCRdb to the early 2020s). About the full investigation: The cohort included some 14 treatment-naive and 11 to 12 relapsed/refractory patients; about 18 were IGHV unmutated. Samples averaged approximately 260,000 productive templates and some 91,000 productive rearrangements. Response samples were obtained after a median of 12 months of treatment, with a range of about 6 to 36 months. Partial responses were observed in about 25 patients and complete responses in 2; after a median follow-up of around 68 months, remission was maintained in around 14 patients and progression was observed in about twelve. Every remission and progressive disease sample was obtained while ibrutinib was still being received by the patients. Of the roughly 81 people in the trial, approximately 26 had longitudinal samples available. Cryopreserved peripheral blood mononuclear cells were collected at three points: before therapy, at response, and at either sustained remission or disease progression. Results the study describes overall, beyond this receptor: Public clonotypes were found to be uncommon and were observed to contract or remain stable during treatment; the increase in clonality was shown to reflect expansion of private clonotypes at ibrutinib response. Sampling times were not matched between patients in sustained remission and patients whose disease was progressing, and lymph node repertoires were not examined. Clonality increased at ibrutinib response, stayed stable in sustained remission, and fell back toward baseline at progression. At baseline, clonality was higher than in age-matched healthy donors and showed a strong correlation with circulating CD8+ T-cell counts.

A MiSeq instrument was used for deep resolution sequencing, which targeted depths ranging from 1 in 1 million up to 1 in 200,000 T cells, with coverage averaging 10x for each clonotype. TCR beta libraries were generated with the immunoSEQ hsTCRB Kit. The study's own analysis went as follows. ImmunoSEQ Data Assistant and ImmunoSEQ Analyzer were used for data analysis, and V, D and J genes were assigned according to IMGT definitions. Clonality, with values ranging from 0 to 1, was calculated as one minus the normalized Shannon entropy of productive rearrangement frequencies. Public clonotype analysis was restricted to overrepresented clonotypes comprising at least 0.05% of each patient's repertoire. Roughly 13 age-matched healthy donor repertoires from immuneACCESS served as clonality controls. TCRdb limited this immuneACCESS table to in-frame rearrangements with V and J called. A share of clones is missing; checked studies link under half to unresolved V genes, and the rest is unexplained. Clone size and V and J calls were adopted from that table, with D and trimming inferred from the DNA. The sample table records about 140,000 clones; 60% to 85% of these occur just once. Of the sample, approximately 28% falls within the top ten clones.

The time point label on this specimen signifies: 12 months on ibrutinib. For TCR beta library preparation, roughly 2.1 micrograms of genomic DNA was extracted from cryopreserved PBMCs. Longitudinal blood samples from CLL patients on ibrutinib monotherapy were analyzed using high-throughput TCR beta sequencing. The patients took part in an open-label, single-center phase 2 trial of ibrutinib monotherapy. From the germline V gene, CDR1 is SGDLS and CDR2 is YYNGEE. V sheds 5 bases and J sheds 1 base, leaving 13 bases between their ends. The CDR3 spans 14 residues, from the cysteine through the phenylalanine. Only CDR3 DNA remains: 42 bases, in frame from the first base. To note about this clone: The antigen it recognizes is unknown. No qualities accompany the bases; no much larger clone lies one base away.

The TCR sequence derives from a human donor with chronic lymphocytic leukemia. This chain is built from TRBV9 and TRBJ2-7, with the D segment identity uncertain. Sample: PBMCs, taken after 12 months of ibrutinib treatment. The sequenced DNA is TGTGCCAGCAGTACCGTGGACGGTTCCTACGAGCAGTACTTC. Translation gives CASSTVDGSYEQYF. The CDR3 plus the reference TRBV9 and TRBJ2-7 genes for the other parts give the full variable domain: DSGVTQTPKHLITATGQRVTLRCSPRSGDLSVYWYQQSLDQGLQFLIQYYNGEERAKGNILERFSAQQFPDLHSELNLSSLELGDSALYFCASSTVDGSYEQYFGPGTRLTVT.